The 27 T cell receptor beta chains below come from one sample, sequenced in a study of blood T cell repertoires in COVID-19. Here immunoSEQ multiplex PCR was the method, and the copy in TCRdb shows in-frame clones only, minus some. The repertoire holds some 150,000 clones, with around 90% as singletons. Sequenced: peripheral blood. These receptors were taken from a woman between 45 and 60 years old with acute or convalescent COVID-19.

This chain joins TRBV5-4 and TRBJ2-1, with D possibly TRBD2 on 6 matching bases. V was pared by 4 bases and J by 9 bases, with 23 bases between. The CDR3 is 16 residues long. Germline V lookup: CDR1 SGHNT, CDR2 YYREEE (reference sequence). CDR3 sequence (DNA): TGTGCCAGCAGCGTGCTGGGACTCCAGTTAGGACTTGAGCAGTTCTTC. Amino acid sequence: CASSVLGLQLGLEQFF.

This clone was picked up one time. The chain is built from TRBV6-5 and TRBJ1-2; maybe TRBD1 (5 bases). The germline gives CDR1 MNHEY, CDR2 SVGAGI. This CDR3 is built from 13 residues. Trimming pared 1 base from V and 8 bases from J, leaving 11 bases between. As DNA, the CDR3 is TGTGCCAGCAGTTACTTTGAAGGGGTCGGCTACACCTTC. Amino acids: CASSYFEGVGYTF.

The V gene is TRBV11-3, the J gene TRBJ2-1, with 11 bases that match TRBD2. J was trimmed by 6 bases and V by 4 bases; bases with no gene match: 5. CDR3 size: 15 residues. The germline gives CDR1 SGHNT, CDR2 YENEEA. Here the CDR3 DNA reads TGTGCCAGCAGCTCGCTAGCGGGGGGCACCAATGAGCAGTTCTTC. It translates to CASSSLAGGTNEQFF.

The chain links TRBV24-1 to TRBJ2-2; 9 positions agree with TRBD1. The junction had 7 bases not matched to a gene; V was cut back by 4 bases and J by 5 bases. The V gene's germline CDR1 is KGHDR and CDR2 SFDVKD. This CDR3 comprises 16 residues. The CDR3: CATSDFGQGRTGELFF. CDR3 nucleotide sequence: TGTGCCACCAGTGACTTCGGACAGGGGAGAACCGGGGAGCTGTTTTTT.

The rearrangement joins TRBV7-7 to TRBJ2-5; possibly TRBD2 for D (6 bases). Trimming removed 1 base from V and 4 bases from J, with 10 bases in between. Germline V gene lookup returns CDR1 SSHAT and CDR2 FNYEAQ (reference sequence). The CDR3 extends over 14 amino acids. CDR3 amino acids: CASSLVGGGETQYF. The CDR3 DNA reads TGTGCCAGCAGCTTAGTCGGGGGTGGAGAGACCCAGTACTTC.

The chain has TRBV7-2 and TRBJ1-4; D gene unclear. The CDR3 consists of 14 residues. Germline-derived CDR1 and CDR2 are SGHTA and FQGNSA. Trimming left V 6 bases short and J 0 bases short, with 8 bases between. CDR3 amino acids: CASRLQATNEKLFF. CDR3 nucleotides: TGTGCCAGCAGACTCCAAGCAACTAATGAAAAACTGTTTTTT.

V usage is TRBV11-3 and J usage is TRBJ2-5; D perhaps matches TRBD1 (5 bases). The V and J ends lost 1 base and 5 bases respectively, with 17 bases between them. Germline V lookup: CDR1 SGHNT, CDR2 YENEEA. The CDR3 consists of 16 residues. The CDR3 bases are TGTGCCAGCAGCTTAGGGGGCAAGACCCTTGTGGAGACCCAGTACTTC. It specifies CASSLGGKTLVETQYF.

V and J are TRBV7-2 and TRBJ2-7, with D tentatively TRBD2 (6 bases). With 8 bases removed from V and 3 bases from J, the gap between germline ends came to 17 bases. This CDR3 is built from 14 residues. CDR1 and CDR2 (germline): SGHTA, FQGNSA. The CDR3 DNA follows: TGTGCCAGCGGGGACTTCTTGGCGAGCTACGAGCAGTACTTC. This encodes CASGDFLASYEQYF.

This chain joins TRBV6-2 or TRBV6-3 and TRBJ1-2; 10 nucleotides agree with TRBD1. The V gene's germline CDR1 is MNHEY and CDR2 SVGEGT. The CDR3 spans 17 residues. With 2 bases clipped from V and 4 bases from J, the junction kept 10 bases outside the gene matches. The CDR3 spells CASSYARQGASGYGYTF. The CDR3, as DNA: TGTGCCAGCAGTTACGCCAGACAGGGGGCCTCGGGCTATGGCTACACCTTC.

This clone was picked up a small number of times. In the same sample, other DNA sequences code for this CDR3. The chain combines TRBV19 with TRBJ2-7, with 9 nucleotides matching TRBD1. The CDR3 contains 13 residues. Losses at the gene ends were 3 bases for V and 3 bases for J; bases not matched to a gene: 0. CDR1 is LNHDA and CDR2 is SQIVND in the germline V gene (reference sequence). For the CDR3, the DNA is TGTGCCAGTAGTATGGGACAGGGCTACGAGCAGTACTTC. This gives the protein CASSMGQGYEQYF.

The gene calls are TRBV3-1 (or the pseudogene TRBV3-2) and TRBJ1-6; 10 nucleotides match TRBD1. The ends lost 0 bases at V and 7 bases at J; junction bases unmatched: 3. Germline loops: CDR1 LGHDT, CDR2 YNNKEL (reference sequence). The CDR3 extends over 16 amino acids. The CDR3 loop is CASSQEGDRGNSPLHF. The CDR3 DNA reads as TGTGCCAGCAGCCAAGAAGGGGACAGGGGAAATTCACCCCTCCACTTT.

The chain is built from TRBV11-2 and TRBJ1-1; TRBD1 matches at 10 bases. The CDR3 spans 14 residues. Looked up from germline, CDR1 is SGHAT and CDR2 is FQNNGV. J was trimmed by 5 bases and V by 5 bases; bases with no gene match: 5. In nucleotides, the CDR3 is TGTGCCAGCAGCCCTAGGACAGGGGGGACTGAAGCTTTCTTT. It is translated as CASSPRTGGTEAFF. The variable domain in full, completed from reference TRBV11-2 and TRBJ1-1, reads EAGVAQSPRYKIIEKRQSVAFWCNPISGHATLYWYQQILGQGPKLLIQFQNNGVVDDSQLPKDRFSAERLKGVDSTLKIQPAKLEDSAVYLCASSPRTGGTEAFFGQGTRLTVV.

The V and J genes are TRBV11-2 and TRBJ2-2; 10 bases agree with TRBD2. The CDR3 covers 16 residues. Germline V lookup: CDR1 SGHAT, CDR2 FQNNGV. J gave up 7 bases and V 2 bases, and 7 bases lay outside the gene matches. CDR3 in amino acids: CASSLISGGSGGELFF. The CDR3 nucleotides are TGTGCCAGCAGCTTAATTAGCGGGGGGTCCGGCGGGGAGCTGTTTTTT.

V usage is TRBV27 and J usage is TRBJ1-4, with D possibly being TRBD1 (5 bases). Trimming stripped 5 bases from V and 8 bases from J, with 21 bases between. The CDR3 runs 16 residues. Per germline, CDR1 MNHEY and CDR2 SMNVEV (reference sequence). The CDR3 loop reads CASSPSVGGWGEKLFF. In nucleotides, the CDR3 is TGTGCCAGCAGTCCTTCAGTGGGAGGGTGGGGCGAAAAACTGTTTTTT.

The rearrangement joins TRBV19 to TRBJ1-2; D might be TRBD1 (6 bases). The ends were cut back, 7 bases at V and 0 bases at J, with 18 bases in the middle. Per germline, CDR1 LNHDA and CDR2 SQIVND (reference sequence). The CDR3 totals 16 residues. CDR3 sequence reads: CASKTQGRASNYGYTF. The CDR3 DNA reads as TGTGCCAGTAAAACGCAGGGGAGGGCCTCTAACTATGGCTACACCTTC.

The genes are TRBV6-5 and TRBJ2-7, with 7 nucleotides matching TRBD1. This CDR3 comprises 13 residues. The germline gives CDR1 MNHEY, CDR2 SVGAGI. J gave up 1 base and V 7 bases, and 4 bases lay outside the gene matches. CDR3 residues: CASNDRESYEQYF. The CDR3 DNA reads TGTGCCAGCAACGACAGGGAGTCCTACGAGCAGTACTTC.

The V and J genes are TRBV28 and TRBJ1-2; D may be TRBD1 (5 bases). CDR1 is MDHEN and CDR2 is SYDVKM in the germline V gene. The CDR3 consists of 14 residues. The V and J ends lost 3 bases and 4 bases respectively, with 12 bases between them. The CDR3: CASSFPGKPYGYTF. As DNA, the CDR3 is TGTGCCAGCAGTTTTCCAGGGAAACCCTATGGCTACACCTTC.

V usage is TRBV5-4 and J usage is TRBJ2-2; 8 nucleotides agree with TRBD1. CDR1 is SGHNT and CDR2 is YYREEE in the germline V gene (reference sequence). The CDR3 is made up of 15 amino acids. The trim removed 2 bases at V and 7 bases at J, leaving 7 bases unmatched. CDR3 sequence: CASSFPGGADGELFF. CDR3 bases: TGTGCCAGCAGCTTCCCAGGGGGCGCGGACGGGGAGCTGTTTTTT. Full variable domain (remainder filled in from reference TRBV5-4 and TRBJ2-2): ETGVTQSPTHLIKTRGQQVTLRCSSQSGHNTVSWYQQALGQGPQFIFQYYREEENGRGNFPPRFSGLQFPNYSSELNVNALELDDSALYLCASSFPGGADGELFFGEGSRLTVL.

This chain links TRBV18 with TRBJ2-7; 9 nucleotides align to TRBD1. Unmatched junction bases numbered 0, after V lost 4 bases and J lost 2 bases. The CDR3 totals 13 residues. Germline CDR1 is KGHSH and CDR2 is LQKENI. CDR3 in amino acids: CASSRQGAYEQYF. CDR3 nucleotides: TGTGCCAGCTCACGACAGGGGGCCTACGAGCAGTACTTC. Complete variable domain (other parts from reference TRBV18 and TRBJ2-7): NAGVMQNPRHLVRRRGQEARLRCSPMKGHSHVYWYRQLPEEGLKFMVYLQKENIIDESGMPKERFSAEFPKEGPSILRIQQVVRGDSAAYFCASSRQGAYEQYFGPGTRLTVT.

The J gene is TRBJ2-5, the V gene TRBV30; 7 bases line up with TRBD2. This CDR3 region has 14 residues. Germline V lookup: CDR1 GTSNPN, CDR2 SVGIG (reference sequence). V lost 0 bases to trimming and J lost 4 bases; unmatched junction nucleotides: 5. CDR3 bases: TGTGCCTGGAGTGTTTGGACTAGGCGAGAGACCCAGTACTTC. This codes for CAWSVWTRRETQYF. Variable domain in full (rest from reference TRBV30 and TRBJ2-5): SQTIHQWPATLVQPVGSPLSLECTVEGTSNPNLYWYRQAAGRGLQLLFYSVGIGQISSEVPQNLSASRPQDRQFILSSKKLLLSDSGFYLCAWSVWTRRETQYFGPGTRLLVL.

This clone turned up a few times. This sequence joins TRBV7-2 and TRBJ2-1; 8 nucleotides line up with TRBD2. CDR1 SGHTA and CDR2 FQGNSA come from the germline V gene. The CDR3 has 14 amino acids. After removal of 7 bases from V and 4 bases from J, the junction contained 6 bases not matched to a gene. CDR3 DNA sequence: TGTGCCAGCACTCTTAGCGGGACGTACAATGAGCAGTTCTTC. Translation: CASTLSGTYNEQFF.

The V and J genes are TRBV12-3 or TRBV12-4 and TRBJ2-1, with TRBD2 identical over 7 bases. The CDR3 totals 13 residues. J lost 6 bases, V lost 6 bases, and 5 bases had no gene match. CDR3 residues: CASSSGMGNEQFF. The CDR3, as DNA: TGTGCCAGCAGCAGCGGGATGGGCAATGAGCAGTTCTTC.

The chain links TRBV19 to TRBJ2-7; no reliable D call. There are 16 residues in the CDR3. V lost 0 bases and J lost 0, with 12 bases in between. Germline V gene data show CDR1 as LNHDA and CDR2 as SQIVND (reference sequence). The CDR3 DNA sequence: TGTGCCAGTAGTATAGACTCCGGGTCCTACTCCTACGAGCAGTACTTC. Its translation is CASSIDSGSYSYEQYF.

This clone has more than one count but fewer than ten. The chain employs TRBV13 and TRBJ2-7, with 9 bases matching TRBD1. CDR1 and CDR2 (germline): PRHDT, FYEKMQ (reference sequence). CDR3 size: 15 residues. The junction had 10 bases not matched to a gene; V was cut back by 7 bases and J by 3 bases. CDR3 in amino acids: CASTITGTGYYEQYF. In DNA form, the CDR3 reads TGTGCCAGCACCATTACCGGGACAGGGTACTACGAGCAGTACTTC.

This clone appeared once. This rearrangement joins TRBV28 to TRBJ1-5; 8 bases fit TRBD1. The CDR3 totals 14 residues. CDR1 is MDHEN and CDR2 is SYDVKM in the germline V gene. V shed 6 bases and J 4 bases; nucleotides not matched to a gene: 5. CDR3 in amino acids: CASRSGQANQPQHF. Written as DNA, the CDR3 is TGTGCCAGCAGGTCGGGACAGGCAAATCAGCCCCAGCATTTT.

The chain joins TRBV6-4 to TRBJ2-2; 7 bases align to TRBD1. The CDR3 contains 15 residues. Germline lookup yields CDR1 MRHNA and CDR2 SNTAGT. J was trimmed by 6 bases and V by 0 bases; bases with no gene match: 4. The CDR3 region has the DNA TGTGCCAGCAGTGACTCGTCCAGGGGGTCCGGGGAGCTGTTTTTT. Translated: CASSDSSRGSGELFF.

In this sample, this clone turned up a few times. This CDR3 reads CASSQGGFSYNEQFF. CDR3 nucleotides: TGCGCCAGCAGCCAGGGGGGTTTCTCCTACAATGAGCAGTTCTTC. The gene calls are TRBV4-1 and TRBJ2-1, with a weak D call TRBD2 (6 bases). Germline V gene sequence: CDR1 MGHRA, CDR2 YSYEKL. The CDR3 loop spans 15 amino acids. V was clipped by 3 bases and J by 0 bases, with 9 bases between them.